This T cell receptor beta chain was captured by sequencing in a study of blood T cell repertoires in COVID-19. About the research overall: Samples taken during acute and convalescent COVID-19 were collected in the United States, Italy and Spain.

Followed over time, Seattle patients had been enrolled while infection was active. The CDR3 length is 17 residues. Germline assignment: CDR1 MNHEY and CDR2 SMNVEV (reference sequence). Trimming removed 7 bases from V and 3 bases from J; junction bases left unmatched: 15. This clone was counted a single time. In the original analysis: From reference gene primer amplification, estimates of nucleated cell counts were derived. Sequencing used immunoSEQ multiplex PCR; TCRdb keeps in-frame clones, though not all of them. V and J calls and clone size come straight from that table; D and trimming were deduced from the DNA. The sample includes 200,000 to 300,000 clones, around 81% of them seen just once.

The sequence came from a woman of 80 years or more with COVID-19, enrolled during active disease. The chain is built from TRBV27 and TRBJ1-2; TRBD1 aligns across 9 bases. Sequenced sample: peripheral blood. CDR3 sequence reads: CASTRDRARGFHYGYTF. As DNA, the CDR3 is TGTGCCAGCACCAGGGACAGGGCCCGGGGCTTTCACTATGGCTACACCTTC.